Each of the 24 T cell receptor beta chains below was sequenced from the same sample in a study of identical twins. TCRdb reprocessed the 5' RACE reads via MiXCR and lists one record per CDR3 protein. Here the sample spans around 510,000 distinct CDR3 sequences, around 15% being singletons. The data also belong to a second study, concerning yellow fever vaccine responses in identical twins.

Material: CD4+ T cells sorted from blood. Receptor source: a woman between 18 and 29 years old in good health.

This clonotype turned up a few times. This sequence joins TRBV29-1 and TRBJ1-2, with 12 positions matching TRBD1. The junction had 13 bases not matched to a gene; V was cut back by 5 bases and J by 6 bases. Germline assignment: CDR1 SQVTM and CDR2 ANQGSEA. The CDR3 sequence is 16 residues long. In nucleotides, the CDR3 is TGCAGCGTTAGGAAACCGGGACAGGGGGCCCTGGATGGCTACACCTTC. This codes for CSVRKPGQGALDGYTF.

This clonotype was seen many times. The CDR3 loop is CASSAGTGQFF. The CDR3 DNA reads as TGTGCCAGCAGTGCAGGAACGGGGCAGTTCTTC. This chain joins TRBV12-3 or TRBV12-4 and TRBJ2-1; D gene uncertain. Trimming shortened V by 5 bases and J by 12 bases, and 11 bases separated the two germline ends. The CDR3 has 11 amino acids.

The V and J genes are TRBV12-5 and TRBJ2-1, with D hard to call. CDR3 length: 11 amino acids. The V end lost 6 bases, the J end lost 7 bases, and 7 bases lay between the germline ends. Germline CDR1 is LGHNT and CDR2 is FRNRAP. CDR3 coding DNA: TGTGCTAGTGGGGATCTTAATGAGCAGTTCTTC. Protein: CASGDLNEQFF.

This clonotype was counted at least ten times. The genes are TRBV9 and TRBJ1-6; D remains ambiguous. The CDR3 consists of 15 residues. The V end was cut by 0 bases, the J end by 4 bases, with 8 bases between. Germline V CDR1 and CDR2: SGDLS, YYNGEE. The CDR3 DNA reads as TGTGCCAGCAGCGTAGAGGGCGGGTATAATTCACCCCTCCACTTT. It codes for CASSVEGGYNSPLHF.

The chain uses TRBV27 and TRBJ1-3, with D possibly TRBD1 on 6 matching bases. CDR3 length: 14 amino acids. Per germline, CDR1 MNHEY and CDR2 SMNVEV (reference sequence). V lost 4 bases and J 1 base, leaving 8 bases between the germline ends. The CDR3 sequence: CASSYDRSGNTIYF. In DNA, the CDR3 is TGTGCCAGCAGTTATGACAGGTCTGGAAACACCATATATTTT.

The sample holds many counts of this clonotype. The rearrangement links TRBV4-2 to TRBJ2-3; D not resolved. This CDR3 region has 15 residues. Germline-derived CDR1 and CDR2 are LGHNA and YNFKEQ. V dropped 0 bases and J dropped 0 bases, with 7 bases sitting between them. Here the CDR3 reads CASSQETASTDTQYF. DNA of the CDR3: TGTGCCAGCAGCCAAGAGACGGCTAGCACAGATACGCAGTATTTT.

The chain combines TRBV15 with TRBJ2-3; D not certain. The germline gives CDR1 LNHNV, CDR2 YYDKDF (reference sequence). The CDR3 spans 15 residues. The V gene lost 1 base and the J gene lost 2 bases, with 10 bases spanning the gap. The CDR3 loop reads CATSRAQHATDTQYF. The CDR3 coding sequence is TGTGCCACCAGCAGAGCCCAGCATGCCACAGATACGCAGTATTTT. The whole variable domain, remainder taken from reference TRBV15 and TRBJ2-3, is DAMVIQNPRYQVTQFGKPVTLSCSQTLNHNVMYWYQQKSSQAPKLLFHYYDKDFNNEADTPDNFQSRRPNTSFCFLDIRSPGLGDTAMYLCATSRAQHATDTQYFGPGTRLTVL.

This clonotype was seen ten or more times. CDR3 amino acids: CATAPGRYTGELFF. The CDR3 nucleotides read TGTGCCACCGCACCCGGGAGGTACACCGGGGAGCTGTTTTTT. This rearrangement joins TRBV24-1 to TRBJ2-2, with 7 bases matching TRBD2. V was pared by 9 bases and J by 3 bases, with 6 bases of the junction left unmatched. This CDR3 is built from 14 residues. The V gene's germline CDR1 is KGHDR and CDR2 SFDVKD.

The table lists this clonotype with many counts. This rearrangement joins TRBV6-1 to TRBJ2-1; the D gene is possibly TRBD2 (5 bases). The CDR3 is made up of 14 amino acids. The V and J ends lost 5 bases and 0 bases respectively, with 8 bases between them. Per germline, CDR1 MNHNS and CDR2 SASEGT. The CDR3 is CASSRRGSYNEQFF. The CDR3 DNA sequence: TGTGCCAGCAGTCGACGGGGCTCCTACAATGAGCAGTTCTTC.

This chain connects TRBV7-9 to TRBJ1-1; D may be TRBD1 (5 bases). CDR3 length equals 14 residues. V was clipped by 2 bases and J by 1 base, with 8 bases between them. Per the germline V gene, CDR1 is SEHNR and CDR2 is FQNEAQ (reference sequence). CDR3 residues: CASSLFQGNTEAFF. The CDR3 DNA reads TGTGCCAGCAGCTTATTTCAGGGGAACACTGAAGCTTTCTTT.

The sample holds a few counts of this clonotype. V is TRBV6-5 and J is TRBJ2-3; 7 nucleotides agree with TRBD2. Germline CDR1 is MNHEY and CDR2 is SVGAGI. Trimming removed 0 bases from V and 2 bases from J; junction bases left unmatched: 11. CDR3 length equals 18 residues. CDR3 coding DNA: TGTGCCAGCAGTTACTCGAGTCGCGGGAGTGGTGCCACAGATACGCAGTATTTT. This translates into CASSYSSRGSGATDTQYF.

This clonotype showed up just a few times. V usage is TRBV20-1 and J usage is TRBJ2-7, with TRBD2 matching over 15 bases. In germline, CDR1 is DFQATT, CDR2 SNEGSKA (reference sequence). V was clipped by 5 bases and J by 6 bases; unmatched bases: 11. The CDR3 spans 16 residues. This CDR3 reads CSALKGLAGGRGEQYF. The CDR3 region has the DNA TGCAGTGCTCTAAAGGGACTAGCGGGGGGCCGTGGCGAGCAGTACTTC.

The V gene is TRBV27, the J gene TRBJ2-6; D is tentatively TRBD1 or TRBD2 (5 bases each). The V end lost 3 bases, the J end lost 2 bases, and 11 bases lay between the germline ends. This CDR3 contains 16 residues. Germline CDR1 and CDR2: MNHEY and SMNVEV (reference sequence). The DNA of the CDR3 is TGTGCCAGCAGTTTCTCAGGGACCGCTGGGGCCAACGTCCTGACTTTC. Translated, it gives CASSFSGTAGANVLTF.

This clonotype has at least ten counts. The chain uses TRBV6-2 or TRBV6-3 and TRBJ1-1; TRBD1 might be the D (6 bases). The V gene lost 2 bases and the J gene lost 1 base, with 8 bases spanning the gap. Germline V gene lookup returns CDR1 MNHEY and CDR2 SVGEGT. CDR3 size: 14 residues. The CDR3 spells CASSYRGTNTEAFF. The CDR3, as DNA: TGTGCCAGCAGTTACAGGGGGACGAACACTGAAGCTTTCTTT.

V and J are TRBV27 and TRBJ1-2; D is perhaps TRBD1 (6 bases). V lost 4 bases, J lost 3 bases, and 12 bases lay in between. CDR1 and CDR2 from the germline V gene are MNHEY and SMNVEV (reference sequence). The CDR3 length is 14 residues. The CDR3 DNA reads TGTGCCAGCAGTTCAACGACAGGTTACTATGGCTACACCTTC. As protein: CASSSTTGYYGYTF.

The V and J genes are TRBV12-3 or TRBV12-4 and TRBJ2-1; TRBD2 matches 9 bases. The junction had 6 bases not matched to a gene; V was cut back by 4 bases and J by 8 bases. The CDR3 totals 14 residues. CDR3 sequence (DNA): TGTGCCAGCAGTTCAGGGACTAGCTGGGATGAGCAGTTCTTC. Its protein product is CASSSGTSWDEQFF.

This clonotype was counted a few times. DNA for the CDR3: TGTGCCAGCAGTGGGCAGGGAACCTACAATGAGCAGTTCTTC. This gives the protein CASSGQGTYNEQFF. The chain joins TRBV6-1 to TRBJ2-1, with a possible D match to TRBD1 (5 bases). Germline CDR1 reads MNHNS; CDR2 reads SASEGT. The CDR3 extends over 14 amino acids. V gave up 4 bases and J gave up 2 bases, with 9 bases separating them.

This clonotype turned up a few times. The V and J genes are TRBV6-1 and TRBJ1-3, with D possibly TRBD1 on 5 matching bases. The CDR3 extends over 16 amino acids. In germline, CDR1 is MNHNS, CDR2 SASEGT. Between the trimmed V and J ends, which lost 6 bases and 2 bases, there was a span of 17 bases. The CDR3 here is CASSLQGLETGNTIYF. CDR3 bases: TGTGCCAGCAGCCTTCAGGGACTGGAGACTGGAAACACCATATATTTT.

The chain is built from TRBV14 and TRBJ2-1, with TRBD1 matching over 9 bases. J was trimmed by 7 bases and V by 8 bases; bases with no gene match: 6. Germline lookup yields CDR1 SGHDN and CDR2 FVKESK. This CDR3 is 13 amino acids long. CDR3 in DNA: TGTGCCAGCGGCGGACAGGGGTGGAATGAGCAGTTCTTC. It codes for CASGGQGWNEQFF.

In this sample, this clonotype turned up a few times. The chain combines TRBV20-1 with TRBJ2-1; D is possibly TRBD1 (5 bases). Deletions cut 1 base from V and 2 bases from J, with 18 bases between. Germline loops: CDR1 DFQATT, CDR2 SNEGSKA (reference sequence). The CDR3 sequence is 17 residues long. CDR3 loop: CSARATSPRVPYNEQFF. The CDR3 region has the DNA TGCAGTGCTAGAGCCACCTCTCCCAGGGTGCCCTACAATGAGCAGTTCTTC.

The chain joins TRBV7-9 to TRBJ2-5; D remains ambiguous. The CDR3 is made up of 15 amino acids. The germline CDR1 and CDR2 sequences are SEHNR and FQNEAQ (reference sequence). V was trimmed by 1 base and J by 2 bases, leaving 11 bases between them. CDR3 protein: CASSLGGGAQETQYF. The CDR3 nucleotides are TGTGCCAGCAGCTTAGGAGGCGGCGCTCAAGAGACCCAGTACTTC.

The V gene is TRBV6-5, the J gene TRBJ2-1; TRBD2 aligns across 10 bases. This CDR3 is built from 16 residues. CDR1 and CDR2 from the germline V gene are MNHEY and SVGAGI. With V trimmed by 0 bases and J by 6 bases, 5 bases remained unmatched. The CDR3 region is CASSYSRLAGVNEQFF. The CDR3 bases are TGTGCCAGCAGTTACTCTCGGCTAGCGGGAGTCAATGAGCAGTTCTTC.

The chain carries TRBV24-1 and TRBJ2-1; perhaps TRBD2 as D (5 bases). This CDR3 is 17 amino acids long. Trimming left V 5 bases short and J 1 base short, with 17 bases between. The germline gives CDR1 KGHDR, CDR2 SFDVKD. The CDR3 DNA follows: TGTGCCACCAGTGCCTCGACACTAGGCGGGTCCTACAATGAGCAGTTCTTC. Its translation is CATSASTLGGSYNEQFF.

This clonotype has only a few counts. The chain recombines TRBV9 with TRBJ2-3; D remains unclear. The germline gives CDR1 SGDLS, CDR2 YYNGEE. This CDR3 spans 15 amino acids. Trimming stripped 0 bases from V and 4 bases from J, with 12 bases between. CDR3 in DNA: TGTGCCAGCAGCGTAGTGATGGGGATTTCAGATACGCAGTATTTT. It is translated as CASSVVMGISDTQYF.